Listed below are T cell receptor beta chains from one sample, sequenced in a study of blood T cell repertoires in COVID-19. Some clones are missing from TCRdb's copy, which holds only in-frame ones; the method was immunoSEQ multiplex PCR. Seen here are approximately 150,000 clones, 80% to 85% observed once, and the top ten hold around 9.5%. The sample was peripheral blood. The receptors stem from a young man with COVID-19, enrolled during active disease. Each CDR3 is given with its conserved first and last residue. The D gene is left open where the match is weak. Clone size is shown for a subset of rows, as once, few, many or a class of expanded clone.

J gene | V gene | D gene | clone size | CDR3 length | CDR3 protein | CDR3 DNA
TRBJ2-7 | TRBV30 | TRBD1 | once | 12 | CAYGQGAYEQYF | TGTGCCTATGGACAGGGGGCTTACGAGCAGTACTTC
TRBJ1-5 | TRBV7-8 | - | once | 13 | CASSPRTDQPQHF | TGTGCCAGCAGCCCACGGACAGATCAGCCCCAGCATTTT
TRBJ2-7 | TRBV7-2 | TRBD1 | - | 14 | CASSQGTGAYEQYF | TGTGCCAGCAGCCAGGGGACAGGGGCCTACGAGCAGTACTTC
TRBJ2-3 | TRBV27 | TRBD2 | - | 15 | CASSLVGRGTDTQYF | TGTGCCAGCAGTTTAGTCGGGAGGGGGACAGATACGCAGTATTTT
TRBJ2-4 | TRBV24-1 | TRBD1 | - | 18 | CATSAATGGDGAKNIQYF | TGTGCCACCAGTGCCGCGACAGGGGGCGATGGAGCCAAAAACATTCAGTACTTC
TRBJ2-7 | TRBV7-5 | - | - | 16 | CARSLEVLGGSYEQYF | TGTGCCAGAAGCTTAGAGGTTCTGGGGGGGTCCTACGAGCAGTACTTC
TRBJ2-2 | TRBV5-4 | - | - | 16 | CASSFGNQAYAGELFF | TGTGCCAGCAGCTTTGGCAATCAGGCTTACGCCGGGGAGCTGTTTTTT
TRBJ1-5 | TRBV6-2/TRBV6-3 | - | few | 13 | CASSRGGGQPQHF | TGTGCCAGCAGCAGGGGCGGGGGCCAGCCCCAGCATTTT
TRBJ2-5 | TRBV18 | - | once | 12 | CASSQRGETQYF | TGTGCCAGCTCACAACGGGGGGAGACCCAGTACTTC
TRBJ1-1 | TRBV27 | - | - | 15 | CASSLQAYMNTEAFF | TGTGCCAGCAGTTTACAGGCCTACATGAACACTGAAGCTTTCTTT
TRBJ2-7 | TRBV24-1 | - | - | 17 | CATSDSGPGTRGVKQYF | TGTGCCACCAGTGATTCAGGTCCCGGGACCCGCGGGGTAAAGCAGTACTTC
TRBJ2-1 | TRBV24-1 | TRBD1 | - | 22 | CATSDDDPSGTGVGLIHNEQFF | TGTGCCACCAGTGACGACGACCCTTCCGGGACAGGGGTTGGGTTGATACACAATGAGCAGTTCTTC
TRBJ1-2 | TRBV6-5 | - | - | 13 | CASSHDSVRSYTF | TGTGCCAGCAGCCACGACAGCGTTAGGAGCTACACCTTC
TRBJ2-5 | TRBV9 | - | - | 11 | CASSIGGAQYF | TGTGCCAGCTCCATAGGAGGCGCCCAGTACTTC
TRBJ2-2 | TRBV12-5 | - | - | 14 | CASGPREGDGELFF | TGTGCTAGTGGCCCCAGGGAGGGGGACGGGGAGCTGTTTTTT
TRBJ2-1 | TRBV11-3 | TRBD1 | - | 14 | CASSLVRGQGEQFF | TGTGCCAGCAGCTTAGTTAGGGGGCAGGGTGAGCAGTTCTTC
TRBJ2-7 | TRBV3-1/TRBV3-2 | TRBD2 | - | 15 | CASSQDGGRHYEQYF | TGTGCCAGCAGCCAAGACGGCGGGAGGCACTACGAGCAGTACTTC
TRBJ2-5 | TRBV7-9 | TRBD1 | - | 14 | CASSPGTGKETQYF | TGTGCCAGCAGCCCCGGGACAGGGAAGGAGACCCAGTACTTC
TRBJ2-3 | TRBV24-1 | - | - | 17 | CATSDLRTGSNTDTQYF | TGTGCCACCAGTGATTTACGAACAGGGTCCAACACAGATACGCAGTATTTT
TRBJ1-5 | TRBV28 | - | - | 12 | CASGRDNQPQHF | TGTGCCAGCGGTCGAGACAATCAGCCCCAGCATTTT
TRBJ2-2 | TRBV9 | - | once | 15 | CASSVGVTGPGELFF | TGTGCCAGCAGCGTAGGCGTCACGGGTCCCGGGGAGCTGTTTTTT
TRBJ2-7 | TRBV18 | TRBD1 | - | 16 | CASSPQSAGQGYEQYF | TGTGCCAGCTCACCCCAATCTGCGGGACAGGGTTACGAGCAGTACTTC
TRBJ2-7 | TRBV5-1 | - | - | 16 | CASSLDDSHPSYEQYF | TGCGCCAGCAGCTTGGATGACTCTCACCCCTCCTACGAGCAGTACTTC
TRBJ2-1 | TRBV5-3 | TRBD1 | - | 15 | CARSPKQGMRNEQFF | TGTGCCAGAAGCCCTAAACAGGGGATGCGCAATGAGCAGTTCTTC
TRBJ2-7 | TRBV6-5 | - | - | 16 | CASSSRKKFSLEEQYF | TGTGCCAGCAGTTCCCGAAAAAAATTCAGCCTGGAGGAGCAGTACTTC
TRBJ1-1 | TRBV5-4 | - | - | 12 | CASSLQNTEAFF | TGTGCCAGCAGCTTACAAAACACTGAAGCTTTCTTT
TRBJ2-7 | TRBV7-9 | - | few | 15 | CASSQSSLSSYEQYF | TGTGCCAGCAGCCAATCGAGCCTAAGCTCCTACGAGCAGTACTTC
TRBJ1-3 | TRBV7-2 | - | - | 15 | CASSLVTGSGNTIYF | TGTGCCAGCAGCTTAGTCACGGGATCTGGAAACACCATATATTTT
TRBJ1-5 | TRBV3-1/TRBV3-2 | TRBD1 | few | 15 | CASSQRQGSNQPQHF | TGTGCCAGCAGCCAACGACAGGGAAGCAATCAGCCCCAGCATTTT
TRBJ2-7 | TRBV29-1 | - | - | 14 | CSVVTGLSSYEQYF | TGCAGCGTGGTAACAGGGCTGAGTTCCTACGAGCAGTACTTC
TRBJ2-7 | TRBV19 | - | - | 15 | CASSIGAISAGEQYF | TGTGCCAGTAGTATAGGTGCTATCTCGGCGGGGGAGCAGTACTTC
TRBJ1-3 | TRBV5-5 | - | - | 16 | CASSLSAPTGGNTIYF | TGTGCCAGCAGCTTGAGTGCCCCCACCGGTGGAAACACCATATATTTT
TRBJ1-6 | TRBV7-8 | TRBD1 | - | 19 | CASSSKTGTGSSYNSPLHF | TGTGCCAGCAGCTCGAAAACCGGGACAGGGTCATCCTATAATTCACCCCTCCACTTT
TRBJ2-4 | TRBV11-2 | - | - | 13 | CASSFGGSNIQYF | TGTGCCAGCAGCTTCGGGGGTAGCAACATTCAGTACTTC
TRBJ2-3 | TRBV14 | - | once | 15 | CASSPSVISTDTQYF | TGTGCCAGCAGCCCCTCAGTGATAAGCACAGATACGCAGTATTTT
TRBJ2-7 | TRBV13 | TRBD2 | - | 16 | CASSTRTSGSIFEQYF | TGTGCCAGCAGCACCCGGACTAGCGGGAGTATCTTCGAGCAGTACTTC
TRBJ2-7 | TRBV28 | - | many | 13 | CASSLIQGGEQYF | TGTGCCAGCAGTCTAATTCAGGGAGGCGAGCAGTACTTC
TRBJ2-1 | TRBV11-3 | TRBD2 | - | 18 | CASSLGWREDPTADEQFF | TGTGCCAGCAGCTTAGGCTGGCGGGAGGATCCTACAGCCGATGAGCAGTTCTTC
TRBJ2-7 | TRBV6-2/TRBV6-3 | - | - | 14 | CASSYSQVTYEQYF | TGTGCCAGCAGTTACAGTCAGGTAACCTACGAGCAGTACTTC
TRBJ1-6 | TRBV18 | - | - | 12 | CASSPPDSPLHF | TGTGCCAGCTCACCACCCGATTCACCCCTCCACTTT
TRBJ1-3 | TRBV7-2 | - | - | 17 | CASSLRQGPLSGNTIYF | TGTGCCAGCAGCCTACGTCAGGGGCCCTTGTCTGGAAACACCATATATTTT
TRBJ1-2 | TRBV29-1 | - | - | 13 | CSAAGFSHYGYTF | TGCAGCGCCGCAGGGTTCTCCCACTATGGCTACACCTTC
TRBJ2-5 | TRBV3-1/TRBV3-2 | TRBD2 | - | 15 | CASSHFLAVSETQYF | TGTGCCAGCAGCCACTTCCTAGCGGTATCAGAGACCCAGTACTTC
TRBJ2-6 | TRBV28 | - | once | 13 | CASTPTQANVLTF | TGTGCCAGCACCCCTACCCAGGCCAACGTCCTGACTTTC
TRBJ2-3 | TRBV15 | TRBD2 | - | 18 | CATSIGRTGTSATDTQYF | TGTGCCACCAGCATAGGGCGAACCGGGACTAGCGCCACAGATACGCAGTATTTT